The 27 T cell receptor beta chains given below trace back to one sample, sequenced in a study of vaccination effects on CD4 cells after COVID-19. Antigen-specific CD4+ T cells expanded by the ViraFEST assay with viral peptide pools were then sequenced. Investigators separated out CD4+ T cells once more than nine days of culture had passed. This individual tested PCR-positive for SARS-CoV-2 infection between March and December 2020. Either the BNT162b2 or mRNA-1273 vaccine was given to participants in two doses. Sequencing used immunoSEQ multiplex PCR; TCRdb keeps in-frame clones, though not all of them. The profile shows over 10,000 clones, around 78% of them singletons. These receptors lack a known antigen. The sequencing used CD4+ T cells from PBMCs cultured with HCoV-NL63 spike peptides, collected after COVID-19 vaccination. These receptors were obtained from a human donor who had a prior SARS-CoV-2 infection.

V gene TRBV7-9 combines with J gene TRBJ2-1; 11 nucleotides align to TRBD2. V lost 3 bases to trimming and J lost 4 bases; unmatched junction nucleotides: 5. This CDR3 has 16 amino acids. Germline V CDR1 and CDR2: SEHNR, FQNEAQ (reference sequence). The CDR3 protein is CASSLALAGEYNEQFF. In DNA, the CDR3 is TGTGCCAGCAGCTTGGCACTAGCGGGAGAATACAATGAGCAGTTCTTC.

The chain couples TRBV29-1 to TRBJ2-6, with D possibly TRBD2 on 6 matching bases. Germline assignment: CDR1 SQVTM and CDR2 ANQGSEA. The CDR3 covers 15 residues. Trimming removed 6 bases from V and 1 base from J, with 13 bases in between. DNA of the CDR3: TGCAGCGTACCAGTAGGAGGGTCTGGGGCCAACGTCCTGACTTTC. It is translated as CSVPVGGSGANVLTF.

The J gene is TRBJ1-1, the V gene TRBV19; 8 bases align to TRBD1. With 8 bases clipped from V and 2 bases from J, the junction kept 7 bases outside the gene matches. The CDR3 is 14 residues long. Germline V lookup: CDR1 LNHDA, CDR2 SQIVND (reference sequence). DNA of the CDR3: TGTGCCAGTTACCGGGACAGGATAAACACTGAAGCTTTCTTT. This codes for CASYRDRINTEAFF. Drawing the rest from reference TRBV19 and TRBJ1-1, the complete variable domain is DGGITQSPKYLFRKEGQNVTLSCEQNLNHDAMYWYRQDPGQGLRLIYYSQIVNDFQKGDIAEGYSVSREKKESFPLTVTSAQKNPTAFYLCASYRDRINTEAFFGQGTRLTVV.

The rearrangement links TRBV24-1 to TRBJ2-1; 7 nucleotides agree with TRBD1. The CDR3 is made up of 17 amino acids. CDR1 and CDR2 from the germline V gene are KGHDR and SFDVKD. V trimming: 5 bases; J trimming: 2 bases; junction bases outside the gene matches: 11. The CDR3 reads CATSVTTGTDPYNEQFF. The CDR3 DNA sequence: TGTGCCACCAGTGTTACAACCGGGACAGACCCCTACAATGAGCAGTTCTTC.

CDR3 nucleotides: TGCAGCGTTGAAGATCTCGCAGGCAACTATGGCTACACCTTC. It codes for CSVEDLAGNYGYTF. This rearrangement joins TRBV29-1 to TRBJ1-2, with D unresolved. Between the trimmed V and J ends, which lost 0 bases and 2 bases, there was a span of 10 bases. Germline CDR1 is SQVTM and CDR2 is ANQGSEA. The CDR3 is 14 residues long.

This clone was found a few times. This same CDR3 is encoded by further DNA sequences in the sample. The J gene is TRBJ2-7, the V gene TRBV18, with unresolved D. With 0 bases removed from V and 0 bases from J, the gap between germline ends came to 3 bases. Germline V CDR1 and CDR2: KGHSH, LQKENI. The CDR3 runs to 13 residues. CDR3 residues: CASSPPSSYEQYF. The CDR3 DNA reads as TGTGCCAGCTCACCACCGAGCTCCTACGAGCAGTACTTC.

This chain links TRBV14 with TRBJ2-1; D uncertain. V lost 2 bases to trimming and J lost 6 bases, with 11 bases between them. Germline V lookup: CDR1 SGHDN, CDR2 FVKESK. This CDR3 region has 14 residues. CDR3 sequence: CASSQSGWLNEQFF. The CDR3 DNA reads as TGTGCCAGCAGCCAATCCGGATGGCTCAATGAGCAGTTCTTC.

The rearrangement uses TRBV3-1 (or the pseudogene TRBV3-2) and TRBJ2-5, with no clear D. V was trimmed by 1 base and J by 7 bases, leaving 7 bases between them. The V gene's germline CDR1 is LGHDT and CDR2 YNNKEL (reference sequence). The CDR3 contains 12 residues. The CDR3 reads CASSQGRWTQYF. CDR3 bases: TGTGCCAGCAGCCAAGGACGTTGGACCCAGTACTTC.

V usage is TRBV5-4 and J usage is TRBJ2-7; 7 bases are shared with TRBD1. Germline V CDR1 and CDR2: SGHNT, YYREEE (reference sequence). CDR3 length: 14 residues. The V gene end was trimmed by 4 bases and the J gene end by 0 bases; junction bases not matched to a gene: 4. CDR3 sequence: CASSPDRSSYEQYF. CDR3 in DNA: TGTGCCAGCAGCCCGGACAGGAGCTCCTACGAGCAGTACTTC.

This clone came up a few times. The chain recombines TRBV30 with TRBJ2-1, with TRBD1 identical over 9 bases. The CDR3 sequence is 24 residues long. The V and J ends lost 3 bases and 1 base, in that order; junction bases with no gene match: 31. In germline, CDR1 is GTSNPN, CDR2 SVGIG (reference sequence). The CDR3 nucleotides read TGTGCCTGGAGAGGATTCCGGGACAGGGCTTGGAGCGGGAAAAACCGAGCGTCCTACAATGAGCAGTTCTTC. Its protein is CAWRGFRDRAWSGKNRASYNEQFF.

The chain employs TRBV11-3 and TRBJ2-1; the D gene is possibly TRBD2 (5 bases). V was trimmed by 5 bases and J by 9 bases, leaving 20 bases between them. Germline V gives CDR1 SGHNT, CDR2 YENEEA. The CDR3 consists of 15 residues. The CDR3 is CASSRRGPTRSEQFF. The DNA for the CDR3 is TGTGCCAGCAGCCGACGAGGGCCCACGCGGAGTGAGCAGTTCTTC.

The genes are TRBV13 and TRBJ2-7; 8 bases align to TRBD1. The length of the CDR3 is 14 residues. Germline CDR1 PRHDT, CDR2 FYEKMQ (reference sequence). V was pared by 5 bases and J by 3 bases, with 6 bases of the junction left unmatched. The CDR3: CASSPWTGSYEQYF. DNA for the CDR3: TGTGCCAGCAGCCCCTGGACAGGGAGCTACGAGCAGTACTTC.

The chain couples TRBV6-5 to TRBJ2-5; D gene uncertain. The V gene's germline CDR1 is MNHEY and CDR2 SVGAGI. Between the trimmed V and J ends, which lost 4 bases and 4 bases, there was a span of 10 bases. This CDR3 region has 13 residues. The CDR3 region is CASSSPRRETQYF. The DNA for the CDR3 is TGTGCCAGCAGTTCACCCCGGAGAGAGACCCAGTACTTC.

The chain uses TRBV6-5 and TRBJ2-1; weak D call: TRBD1 (6 bases). V shed 6 bases and J shed 8 bases, with 14 bases lying between them. Germline lookup yields CDR1 MNHEY and CDR2 SVGAGI. The CDR3 sequence is 13 residues long. CDR3 sequence: CASRSNREYEQFF. CDR3 DNA sequence: TGTGCCAGCAGATCCAACAGGGAATATGAGCAGTTCTTC.

This clone was seen once. V usage is TRBV19 and J usage is TRBJ1-4; D may be TRBD1 (6 bases). V gave up 3 bases and J gave up 4 bases, with 12 bases separating them. The germline gives CDR1 LNHDA, CDR2 SQIVND (reference sequence). The CDR3 loop spans 15 amino acids. This CDR3 is CASSISQGLNEKLFF. CDR3 sequence (DNA): TGTGCCAGTAGTATCTCACAGGGCCTTAATGAAAAACTGTTTTTT. The complete variable domain, with remaining parts taken from reference TRBV19 and TRBJ1-4, reads DGGITQSPKYLFRKEGQNVTLSCEQNLNHDAMYWYRQDPGQGLRLIYYSQIVNDFQKGDIAEGYSVSREKKESFPLTVTSAQKNPTAFYLCASSISQGLNEKLFFGSGTQLSVL.

This rearrangement joins TRBV7-8 to TRBJ2-5, with TRBD2 matching over 11 bases. The length of the CDR3 is 17 residues. The germline V gene has CDR1 SGHVS and CDR2 FQNEAQ. V lost 5 bases to trimming and J lost 0 bases; unmatched junction nucleotides: 8. DNA for the CDR3: TGTGCCAGCAGCCCGTCTAGCGGGAGGACGTACCAAGAGACCCAGTACTTC. The encoded protein is CASSPSSGRTYQETQYF.

This clone was recorded once. The V gene is TRBV30, the J gene TRBJ1-3; no reliable D call. Germline loops: CDR1 GTSNPN, CDR2 SVGIG (reference sequence). The CDR3 is 13 residues long. V was shortened by 8 bases and J by 4 bases, with 15 bases between the two germline ends. The chain's CDR3 is CAQQMQAGNTIYF. For the CDR3, the DNA is TGTGCCCAGCAAATGCAGGCCGGAAACACCATATATTTT. The whole variable domain, remainder taken from reference TRBV30 and TRBJ1-3, is SQTIHQWPATLVQPVGSPLSLECTVEGTSNPNLYWYRQAAGRGLQLLFYSVGIGQISSEVPQNLSASRPQDRQFILSSKKLLLSDSGFYLCAQQMQAGNTIYFGEGSWLTVV.

The chain carries TRBV2 and TRBJ1-1, with 7 bases identical to TRBD1. The CDR3 totals 15 residues. J lost 9 bases, V lost 1 base, and 11 bases had no gene match. Germline V gives CDR1 SNHLY, CDR2 FYNNEI. The CDR3 here is CASSEGRQGAPKAFF. As DNA, the CDR3 is TGTGCCAGCAGTGAAGGGAGACAGGGAGCCCCCAAAGCTTTCTTT.

V is TRBV18 and J is TRBJ2-2; D remains ambiguous. Germline V gene sequence: CDR1 KGHSH, CDR2 LQKENI. V shed 2 bases and J shed 1 base, with 14 bases lying between them. The CDR3 extends over 17 amino acids. CDR3 sequence: CASSPGSRNWNTGELFF. DNA of the CDR3: TGTGCCAGCTCACCAGGGTCGCGTAACTGGAACACCGGGGAGCTGTTTTTT.

This chain uses TRBV6-1 with TRBJ1-5, with D possibly TRBD1 on 6 matching bases. The germline V gene encodes CDR1 MNHNS and CDR2 SASEGT. The CDR3 sequence is 13 residues long. V was shortened by 5 bases and J by 5 bases, with 10 bases between the two germline ends. The chain's CDR3 is CASSPTGYQPQHF. The CDR3 bases are TGTGCCAGCAGTCCTACAGGGTATCAGCCCCAGCATTTT.

The V call is TRBV7-3, the J call TRBJ2-5; unclear D gene. There are 13 residues in the CDR3. V lost 3 bases and J lost 5, with 10 bases in between. In germline, CDR1 is SGHTA, CDR2 FQGTGA. DNA for the CDR3: TGTGCCAGCAGCTTCGGAGCCACTGAGACCCAGTACTTC. It translates to CASSFGATETQYF.

The chain employs TRBV3-1 (or the pseudogene TRBV3-2) and TRBJ1-1; perhaps TRBD1 as D (5 bases). The CDR3 spans 14 residues. V dropped 4 bases and J dropped 0 bases, with 9 bases sitting between them. Germline CDR1 LGHDT, CDR2 YNNKEL (reference sequence). Written as DNA, the CDR3 is TGTGCCAGCAGCCGGGGGTACATGAACACTGAAGCTTTCTTT. It is translated as CASSRGYMNTEAFF.

V usage is TRBV18 and J usage is TRBJ2-7; 10 nucleotides match TRBD2. Germline trimming cut 0 bases from V and 4 bases from J; bases unmatched to any gene: 9. Germline assignment: CDR1 KGHSH and CDR2 LQKENI. This CDR3 contains 17 residues. CDR3 region: CASSPPSRASGSYEQYF. In DNA form, the CDR3 reads TGTGCCAGCTCACCACCGTCCAGGGCTAGCGGGAGTTACGAGCAGTACTTC.

This chain joins TRBV19 and TRBJ2-7; 9 bases agree with TRBD1. Trimming removed 5 bases from V and 0 bases from J; junction bases left unmatched: 5. The CDR3 spans 15 residues. Germline assignment: CDR1 LNHDA and CDR2 SQIVND (reference sequence). CDR3 residues: CASSPGTGSSYEQYF. CDR3 bases: TGTGCCAGTAGTCCCGGGACAGGGAGCTCCTACGAGCAGTACTTC.

Only a few counts were recorded for this clone. V usage is TRBV11-2 and J usage is TRBJ2-6, with unresolved D. Germline V CDR1 and CDR2: SGHAT, FQNNGV. There are 15 residues in the CDR3. The germline V and J ends were trimmed by 5 bases and 1 base, with 9 bases remaining between them. The CDR3 is CASSKDVSGANVLTF. CDR3 nucleotides: TGTGCCAGCAGCAAGGACGTTTCTGGGGCCAACGTCCTGACTTTC.

The rearrangement joins TRBV2 to TRBJ1-1; D uncertain. The CDR3 is 12 residues long. V lost 5 bases and J 2 bases, leaving 6 bases between the germline ends. Germline CDR1 SNHLY, CDR2 FYNNEI. CDR3 loop: CASSPANTEAFF. The CDR3 DNA follows: TGTGCCAGCAGTCCAGCTAACACTGAAGCTTTCTTT.

The chain carries TRBV6-2 or TRBV6-3 and TRBJ2-5; 7 positions match TRBD1. Germline lookup yields CDR1 MNHEY and CDR2 SVGEGT. The J segment lost 1 base and the V segment lost 4 bases, leaving 3 bases of the junction unmatched. The CDR3 has 14 residues. CDR3 loop: CASSSGQLQETQYF. The CDR3 DNA reads as TGTGCCAGCAGTTCGGGACAGCTCCAAGAGACCCAGTACTTC.